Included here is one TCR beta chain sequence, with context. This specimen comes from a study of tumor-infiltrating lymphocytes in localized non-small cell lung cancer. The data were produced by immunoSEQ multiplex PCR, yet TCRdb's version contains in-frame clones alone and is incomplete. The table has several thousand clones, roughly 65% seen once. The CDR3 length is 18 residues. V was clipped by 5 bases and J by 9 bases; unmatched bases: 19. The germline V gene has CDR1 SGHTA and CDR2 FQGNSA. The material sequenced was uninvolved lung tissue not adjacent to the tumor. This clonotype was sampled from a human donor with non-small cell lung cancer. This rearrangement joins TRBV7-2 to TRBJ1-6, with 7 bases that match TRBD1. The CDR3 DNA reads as TGTGCCAGCAGCCAACCGGCGGGTAGGGGGCGTTCTAGTTCACCCCTCCACTTT. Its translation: CASSQPAGRGRSSSPLHF.